This T cell receptor beta chain was profiled in a study of vaccination and CD4 T cells after COVID-19. The Oncomine TCR Beta short-read assay sequenced DNA from cultured CD4+ T cells. TCRdb re-called the PCR reads through MiXCR, storing one row per CDR3 protein. The sample holds 8,000 to 10,000 distinct CDR3 sequences, roughly half seen once. From germline, CDR1 is SGHTA and CDR2 FQGNSA. V dropped 3 bases and J dropped 5; count of bases not matched to a gene: 13. CDR3 size: 17 residues. Points on this clonotype: Its antigen remains unidentified.

Treatment in this sample: approximately nine-day PBMC culture with coronavirus spike peptide pools or control peptides (ViraFEST assay). The sequence was collected from a human donor who had recovered from COVID-19. Sequenced: CD4+ T cells from blood, cultured in vitro. This sequence joins TRBV7-2 and TRBJ1-2; TRBD1 matches at 9 bases. The CDR3 coding sequence is TGTGCCAGCAGCTTCAACATGGGACAGGGAAGTGGGTATGGCTACACCTTC. Its protein product is CASSFNMGQGSGYGYTF.